The clone carrying this T cell receptor (beta chain) was seen more than once but under ten times. Antigen specificity is unknown. A J-beta primer mix and a sample-barcoded 5' primer were used in a second PCR of about 7 to 12 cycles. TCRdb analysed the 5' RACE reads with MiXCR anew, one entry per CDR3 protein. The sample lists about 650,000 distinct CDR3 sequences; approximately 29% were seen once. This CDR3 has 12 amino acids. Trimming removed 5 bases from V and 7 bases from J, with 8 bases in between. CDR1 is KGHDR and CDR2 is SFDVKD in the germline V gene. The sample belongs to a study of blood T cells in healthy people across ages. Study results and limitations: In older individuals, TCR beta diversity per million T cells was lower, falling roughly linearly with age.

The chain carries TRBV24-1 and TRBJ2-1; the D is unclear. Input material: blood. The sequence was obtained from a woman aged 80 or older in good health. Here the CDR3 reads CATSGFSNEQFF. CDR3 nucleotide sequence: TGTGCCACCAGTGGATTCAGTAATGAGCAGTTCTTC.